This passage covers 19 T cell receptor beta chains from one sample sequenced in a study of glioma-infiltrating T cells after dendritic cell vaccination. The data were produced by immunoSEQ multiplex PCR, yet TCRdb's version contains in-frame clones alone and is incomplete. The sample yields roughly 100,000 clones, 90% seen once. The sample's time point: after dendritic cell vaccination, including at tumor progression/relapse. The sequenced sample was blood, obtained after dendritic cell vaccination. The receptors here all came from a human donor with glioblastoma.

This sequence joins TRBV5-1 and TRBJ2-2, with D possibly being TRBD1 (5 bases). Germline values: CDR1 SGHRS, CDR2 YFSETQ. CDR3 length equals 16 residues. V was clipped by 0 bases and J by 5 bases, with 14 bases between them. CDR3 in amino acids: CASSLGQPGRTGELFF. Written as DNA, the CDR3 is TGCGCCAGCAGCTTGGGACAGCCCGGTAGGACCGGGGAGCTGTTTTTT.

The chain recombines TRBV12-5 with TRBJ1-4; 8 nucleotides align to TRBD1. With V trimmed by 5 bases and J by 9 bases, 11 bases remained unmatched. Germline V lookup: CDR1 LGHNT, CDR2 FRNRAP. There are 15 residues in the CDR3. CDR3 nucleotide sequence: TGTGCTAGTGGTCCCGAGACAGGGGCGAGGAAAAAACTGTTTTTT. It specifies CASGPETGARKKLFF.

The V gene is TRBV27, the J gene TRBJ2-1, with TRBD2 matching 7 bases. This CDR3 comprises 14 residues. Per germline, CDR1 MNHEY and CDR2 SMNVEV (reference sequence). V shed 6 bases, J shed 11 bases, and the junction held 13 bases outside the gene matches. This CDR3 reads CASRTTTGTTKQFF. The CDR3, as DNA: TGTGCCAGCAGGACTACAACCGGGACTACTAAGCAGTTCTTC.

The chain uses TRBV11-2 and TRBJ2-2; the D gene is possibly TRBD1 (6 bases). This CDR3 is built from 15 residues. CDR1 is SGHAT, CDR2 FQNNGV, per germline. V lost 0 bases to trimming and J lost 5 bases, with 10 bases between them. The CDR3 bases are TGTGCCAGCAGCTTAGAGGGACATCAGACCGGGGAGCTGTTTTTT. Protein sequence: CASSLEGHQTGELFF.

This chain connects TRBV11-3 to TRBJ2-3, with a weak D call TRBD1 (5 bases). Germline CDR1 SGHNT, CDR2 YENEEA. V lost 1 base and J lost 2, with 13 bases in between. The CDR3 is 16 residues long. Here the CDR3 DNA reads TGTGCCAGCAGCTTAGCCTCAGGGTCCGACACAGATACGCAGTATTTT. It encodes CASSLASGSDTDTQYF.

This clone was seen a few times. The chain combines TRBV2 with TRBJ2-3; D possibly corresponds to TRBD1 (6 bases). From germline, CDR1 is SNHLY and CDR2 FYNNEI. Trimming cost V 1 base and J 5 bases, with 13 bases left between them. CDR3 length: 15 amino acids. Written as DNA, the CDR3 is TGTGCCAGCAGTGAAGGGGGGCTCAGGGGAGATACGCAGTATTTT. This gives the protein CASSEGGLRGDTQYF.

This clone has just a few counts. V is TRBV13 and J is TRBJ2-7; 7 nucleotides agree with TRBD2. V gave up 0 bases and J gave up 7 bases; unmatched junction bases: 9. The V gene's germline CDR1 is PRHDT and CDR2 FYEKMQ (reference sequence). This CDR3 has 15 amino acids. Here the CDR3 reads CASSLGAGVEVEQYF. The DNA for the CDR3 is TGTGCCAGCAGCTTAGGTGCGGGAGTCGAGGTGGAGCAGTACTTC.

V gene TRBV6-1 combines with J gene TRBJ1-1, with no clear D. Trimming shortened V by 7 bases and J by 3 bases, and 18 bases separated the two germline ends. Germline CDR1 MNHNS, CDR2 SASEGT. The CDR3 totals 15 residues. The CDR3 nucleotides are TGTGCCAGCAACGTGGGGAGGGAATATTACACTGAAGCTTTCTTT. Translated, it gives CASNVGREYYTEAFF.

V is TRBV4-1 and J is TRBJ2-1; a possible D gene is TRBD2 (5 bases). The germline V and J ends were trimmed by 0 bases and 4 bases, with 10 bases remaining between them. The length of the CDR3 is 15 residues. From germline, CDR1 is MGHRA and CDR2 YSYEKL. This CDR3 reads CASSQESGTYNEQFF. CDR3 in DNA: TGCGCCAGCAGCCAAGAATCGGGAACGTACAATGAGCAGTTCTTC.

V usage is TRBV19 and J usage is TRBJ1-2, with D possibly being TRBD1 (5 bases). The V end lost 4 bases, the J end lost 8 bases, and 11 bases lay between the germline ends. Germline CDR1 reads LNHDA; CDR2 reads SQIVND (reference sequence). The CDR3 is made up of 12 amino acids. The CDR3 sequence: CASSSQGRGYTF. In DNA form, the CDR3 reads TGTGCCAGTAGTAGCCAGGGAAGAGGCTACACCTTC.

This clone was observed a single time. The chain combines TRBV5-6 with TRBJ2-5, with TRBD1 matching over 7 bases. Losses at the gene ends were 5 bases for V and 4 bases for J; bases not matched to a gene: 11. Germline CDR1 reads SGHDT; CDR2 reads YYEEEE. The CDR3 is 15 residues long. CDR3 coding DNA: TGTGCCAGCAGTTTGAAGGGGGCTGGGGCAGAGACCCAGTACTTC. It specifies CASSLKGAGAETQYF.

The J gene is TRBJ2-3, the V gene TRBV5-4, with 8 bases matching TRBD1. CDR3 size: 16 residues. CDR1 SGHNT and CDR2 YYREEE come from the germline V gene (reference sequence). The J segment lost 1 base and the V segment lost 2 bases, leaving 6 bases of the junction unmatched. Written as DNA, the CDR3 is TGTGCCAGCAGCTTCCCTCAGGGGGCCGGCACAGATACGCAGTATTTT. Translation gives CASSFPQGAGTDTQYF.

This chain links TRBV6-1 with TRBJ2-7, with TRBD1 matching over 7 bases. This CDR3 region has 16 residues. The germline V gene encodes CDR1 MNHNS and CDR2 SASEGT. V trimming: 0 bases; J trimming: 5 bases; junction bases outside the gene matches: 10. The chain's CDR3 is CASSEAVGTVLDEQYF. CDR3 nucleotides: TGTGCCAGCAGTGAAGCGGTTGGGACAGTGTTGGACGAGCAGTACTTC.

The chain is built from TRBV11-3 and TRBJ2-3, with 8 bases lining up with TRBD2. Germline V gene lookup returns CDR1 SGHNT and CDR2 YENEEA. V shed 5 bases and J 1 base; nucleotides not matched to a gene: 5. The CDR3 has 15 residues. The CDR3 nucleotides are TGTGCCAGCAGCGCTACTAGCGGCCGCACAGATACGCAGTATTTT. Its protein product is CASSATSGRTDTQYF.

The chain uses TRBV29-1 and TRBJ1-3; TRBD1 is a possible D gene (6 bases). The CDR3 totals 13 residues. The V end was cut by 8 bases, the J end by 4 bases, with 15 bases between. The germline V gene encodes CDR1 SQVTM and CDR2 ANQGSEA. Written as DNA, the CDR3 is TGCAGCACAAAACAGGGAAAAGGAAACACCATATATTTT. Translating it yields CSTKQGKGNTIYF.

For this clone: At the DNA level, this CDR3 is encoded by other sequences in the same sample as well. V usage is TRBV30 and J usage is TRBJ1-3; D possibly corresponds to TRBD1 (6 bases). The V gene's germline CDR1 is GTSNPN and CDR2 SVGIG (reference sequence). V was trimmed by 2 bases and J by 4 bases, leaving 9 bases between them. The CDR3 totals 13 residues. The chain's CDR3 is CAWSIDRGNTIYF. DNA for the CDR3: TGTGCCTGGAGTATAGACAGGGGAAACACCATATATTTT.

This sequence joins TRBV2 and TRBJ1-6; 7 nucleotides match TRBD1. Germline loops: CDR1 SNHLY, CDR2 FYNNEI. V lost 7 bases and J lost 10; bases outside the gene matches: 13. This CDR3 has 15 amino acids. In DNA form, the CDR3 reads TGTGCCAGCACTCTACCGAGACAGGGAGGATCACCCCTCCACTTT. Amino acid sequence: CASTLPRQGGSPLHF.

The CDR3 coding sequence is TGTGCCAGTAGTTTAACCGCGGGGGAGACCCAGTACTTC. Encoded protein: CASSLTAGETQYF. V and J are TRBV19 and TRBJ2-5; perhaps TRBD2 as D (6 bases). V shed 5 bases and J shed 5 bases, with 12 bases lying between them. CDR1 LNHDA and CDR2 SQIVND come from the germline V gene (reference sequence). The CDR3 is made up of 13 amino acids.

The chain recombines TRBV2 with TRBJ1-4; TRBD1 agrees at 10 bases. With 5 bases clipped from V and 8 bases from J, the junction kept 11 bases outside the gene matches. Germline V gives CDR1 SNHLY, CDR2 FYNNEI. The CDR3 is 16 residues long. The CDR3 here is CASSITRDRGQEKLFF. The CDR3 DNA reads TGTGCCAGCAGTATAACGCGGGACAGGGGCCAAGAAAAACTGTTTTTT.